This T cell receptor beta chain was identified during a study of blood T cell repertoires in COVID-19. Study summary: The analysed material was cDNA or gDNA that came from T cells, B-cell-depleted T cells, or PBMCs.

Profiled with immunoSEQ multiplex PCR; TCRdb holds only in-frame clones, not every one. The repertoire holds 190,000 or so clones, with 82% as singletons. Germline CDR1 reads MNHEY; CDR2 reads SVGAGI. Losses at the gene ends were 4 bases for V and 12 bases for J; bases not matched to a gene: 11. CDR3 length: 13 residues. The TCR was taken from a human donor with acute or convalescent COVID-19. The donor label of this sample is uncertain. The V and J genes are TRBV6-5 and TRBJ1-1; 7 bases agree with TRBD1. The sequencing input was peripheral blood. As DNA, the CDR3 is TGTGCCAGCAGTTTGACAGGGTCGTTCGGGTCTTTCTTT. Amino acid sequence: CASSLTGSFGSFF.